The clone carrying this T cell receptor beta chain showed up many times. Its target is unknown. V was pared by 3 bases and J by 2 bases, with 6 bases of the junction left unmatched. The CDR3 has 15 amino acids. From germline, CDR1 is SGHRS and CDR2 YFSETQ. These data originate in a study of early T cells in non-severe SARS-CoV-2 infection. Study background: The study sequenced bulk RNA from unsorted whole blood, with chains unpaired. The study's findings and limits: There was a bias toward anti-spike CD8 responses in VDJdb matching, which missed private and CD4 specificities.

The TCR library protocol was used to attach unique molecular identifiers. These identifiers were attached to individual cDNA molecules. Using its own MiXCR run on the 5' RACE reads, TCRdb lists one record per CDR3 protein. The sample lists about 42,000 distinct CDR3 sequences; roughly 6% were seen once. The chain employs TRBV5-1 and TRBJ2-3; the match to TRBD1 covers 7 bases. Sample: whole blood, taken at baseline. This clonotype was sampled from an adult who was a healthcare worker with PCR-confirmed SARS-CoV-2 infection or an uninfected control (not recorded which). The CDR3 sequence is CASSYRQGPTDTQYF. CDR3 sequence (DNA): TGCGCCAGCAGCTATAGACAGGGTCCCACAGATACGCAGTATTTT.